The rows below give T cell receptor beta chains drawn from one sample of a study of beta chain features in type 1 diabetes. Produced via immunoSEQ multiplex PCR; TCRdb's table is partial and in-frame only. The repertoire holds around 340,000 clones, with around 20% as singletons. The specimen sequenced was naive CD4+ T cells from blood. The receptor source for this set is a woman between 18 and 29 years old in good health. Both conserved end residues are part of each CDR3. The D gene is left open where the match is weak. Size is stated for part of the rows, as once, few or many counts, or as a class when the clone is expanded.

CDR3 protein	CDR3 DNA	clone size	J gene	D gene	V gene
CASSIGQGALYEQYF	TGTGCCAGCAGCATCGGACAGGGGGCGTTGTACGAGCAGTACTTC	.	TRBJ2-7	TRBD1	TRBV27
CAFTSGLKETQYF	TGTGCCTTTACTAGCGGCCTTAAGGAGACCCAGTACTTC	.	TRBJ2-5	TRBD2	TRBV30
CAWSQGGGGYTF	TGTGCCTGGAGTCAAGGGGGCGGTGGCTACACCTTC	.	TRBJ1-2	TRBD1	TRBV30
CASSLSGTGDNSPLHF	TGTGCCAGCAGCTTATCCGGGACAGGGGATAATTCACCCCTCCACTTT	few	TRBJ1-6	TRBD1	TRBV7-8
CASSLVRGPTEAFF	TGTGCCAGCAGCTTAGTGAGGGGGCCCACTGAAGCTTTCTTT	once	TRBJ1-1	TRBD1	TRBV7-6
CATSTRGTLSRYF	TGTGCCACCAGCACCCGCGGGACCTTGAGTAGGTACTTC	.	TRBJ2-7	.	TRBV15
CAFKKTGGSYEQYF	TGTGCCTTCAAGAAGACAGGGGGAAGCTACGAGCAGTACTTC	.	TRBJ2-7	TRBD1	TRBV30
CASSLGTGYGYTF	TGTGCCAGCAGCTTGGGGACAGGCTATGGCTACACCTTC	few	TRBJ1-2	TRBD1	TRBV5-6
CASSPLLAGAYSPQFF	TGTGCCAGCAGCCCATTACTAGCGGGAGCCTACAGCCCCCAGTTCTTC	few	TRBJ2-1	TRBD2	TRBV9
CASSVGSGANVLTF	TGTGCCAGCAGCGTAGGGAGTGGGGCCAACGTCCTGACTTTC	few	TRBJ2-6	.	TRBV9
CASSYSMSLNTEAFF	TGTGCCAGCAGTTACTCAATGAGCTTGAACACTGAAGCTTTCTTT	.	TRBJ1-1	.	TRBV6-5
CAWIPGGQETQYF	TGTGCCTGGATCCCGGGGGGCCAAGAGACCCAGTACTTC	.	TRBJ2-5	TRBD2	TRBV30
CSATGDFEQYF	TGCAGTGCTACGGGGGACTTCGAGCAGTACTTC	few	TRBJ2-7	.	TRBV20-1
CASSVAGDSSGANVLTF	TGTGCCAGCAGCGTAGCGGGAGATTCCTCTGGGGCCAACGTCCTGACTTTC	.	TRBJ2-6	.	TRBV9
CASSDDSWPYEQYF	TGCGCCAGCAGCGATGACTCCTGGCCCTACGAGCAGTACTTC	.	TRBJ2-7	.	TRBV5-1
CASSLDRGGRLYF	TGTGCCAGCAGCTTAGATCGGGGGGGCCGTCTGTATTTT	.	TRBJ2-3	TRBD2	TRBV7-2
CAWSKLADASYNEQFF	TGTGCCTGGAGTAAACTAGCCGACGCCAGTTACAATGAGCAGTTCTTC	.	TRBJ2-1	.	TRBV30
CASSSGQGGQPQHF	TGCGCCAGCAGCTCGGGACAGGGAGGGCAGCCCCAGCATTTT	.	TRBJ1-5	TRBD1	TRBV5-1
CAWRNSGTANTEAFF	TGTGCCTGGAGGAACTCCGGGACAGCGAACACTGAAGCTTTCTTT	.	TRBJ1-1	TRBD1	TRBV30
CASSQGTGGTDTQYF	TGTGCCAGCAGCCAAGGGACAGGGGGCACAGATACGCAGTATTTT	.	TRBJ2-3	TRBD1	TRBV14
CASSEQGGDYGYTF	TGTGCCAGCAGTGAACAGGGAGGTGACTATGGCTACACCTTC	.	TRBJ1-2	.	TRBV2
CATSRDVGQGNTEAFF	TGTGCCACCAGCAGAGATGTGGGACAGGGGAACACTGAAGCTTTCTTT	.	TRBJ1-1	TRBD1	TRBV15
CASSSTGPTDTQYF	TGTGCCAGCAGCTCCACAGGGCCCACAGATACGCAGTATTTT	few	TRBJ2-3	.	TRBV11-3
CASRGQIDGYTF	TGTGCCAGCAGAGGACAGATTGATGGCTACACCTTC	.	TRBJ1-2	.	TRBV14
CASSPFLDTNTGELFF	TGTGCCAGCTCACCATTTCTGGACACGAACACCGGGGAGCTGTTTTTT	few	TRBJ2-2	.	TRBV18
CASSREGKAEQYF	TGTGCCAGCTCCCGGGAAGGGAAGGCAGAGCAGTACTTC	.	TRBJ2-7	.	TRBV18
CASSSTVTNEKLFF	TGTGCCAGCAGCTCGACAGTAACTAATGAAAAACTGTTTTTT	.	TRBJ1-4	.	TRBV11-2
CASSQQLHYEQYF	TGTGCCAGCAGCCAGCAATTACACTACGAGCAGTACTTC	few	TRBJ2-7	.	TRBV14
CASSQDWGGADYGYTF	TGCGCCAGCAGCCAAGATTGGGGGGGCGCGGACTATGGCTACACCTTC	.	TRBJ1-2	.	TRBV4-1
CASSLGTAAETQYF	TGCGCCAGCAGCCTGGGGACAGCCGCCGAGACCCAGTACTTC	.	TRBJ2-5	TRBD1	TRBV5-1
CASSQDYAVTGELFF	TGTGCCAGCAGCCAAGATTATGCGGTAACCGGGGAGCTGTTTTTT	.	TRBJ2-2	.	TRBV4-2
CASFIAGTDTQYF	TGTGCCAGCTTCATAGCGGGAACAGATACGCAGTATTTT	.	TRBJ2-3	TRBD2	TRBV28
CSGAGQGIGAFF	TGCAGCGGCGCTGGACAGGGGATTGGGGCTTTCTTT	few	TRBJ1-1	TRBD1	TRBV29-1
CSVTHGTGGAYNEQFF	TGCAGCGTTACCCACGGGACAGGGGGCGCCTACAATGAGCAGTTCTTC	few	TRBJ2-1	TRBD1	TRBV29-1
CASSQPGLTSYEQYF	TGTGCCAGCTCTCAACCGGGACTTACTTCCTACGAGCAGTACTTC	.	TRBJ2-7	.	TRBV18
CASSSGTAVGQFF	TGTGCCAGCAGCTCAGGGACAGCCGTAGGGCAGTTCTTC	.	TRBJ2-1	TRBD1	TRBV9
CASSEAPSWSVSSYEQYF	TGTGCCAGCAGTGAAGCCCCCTCCTGGAGCGTTAGCTCCTACGAGCAGTACTTC	.	TRBJ2-7	.	TRBV2
CASSYLSGISYNEQFF	TGTGCCAGCAGTTACCTGAGCGGAATCTCCTACAATGAGCAGTTCTTC	few	TRBJ2-1	.	TRBV6-5
CASSSRDRQETQYF	TGCGCCAGCAGCTCCCGGGACAGACAAGAGACCCAGTACTTC	.	TRBJ2-5	TRBD1	TRBV5-1
CASSVGQDEGEAFF	TGTGCCAGCAGCGTAGGACAGGATGAAGGTGAAGCTTTCTTT	few	TRBJ1-1	.	TRBV9
CASGLVTGGQFF	TGTGCTAGTGGTTTGGTGACCGGGGGGCAGTTCTTC	.	TRBJ2-1	.	TRBV12-5
CASSEDLRGAGANVLTF	TGTGCCAGCAGTGAAGATCTCAGGGGCGCTGGGGCCAACGTCCTGACTTTC	.	TRBJ2-6	.	TRBV6-1
CASSQERVDTQYF	TGCGCCAGCAGCCAGGAGAGGGTTGATACGCAGTATTTT	.	TRBJ2-3	.	TRBV4-3
CASTATSGPYNEQFF	TGTGCCAGCACTGCGACTAGCGGGCCATACAATGAGCAGTTCTTC	.	TRBJ2-1	TRBD2	TRBV11-2
CASSVPREGTEYGYTF	TGTGCCAGCAGCGTCCCTCGGGAGGGGACAGAGTATGGCTACACCTTC	few	TRBJ1-2	TRBD1	TRBV9
CSVDGGGPAEQFF	TGCAGCGTTGATGGCGGGGGTCCCGCTGAGCAGTTCTTC	few	TRBJ2-1	TRBD2	TRBV29-1
CSVDRGGYGYTF	TGCAGCGTTGATCGGGGGGGATATGGCTACACCTTC	few	TRBJ1-2	.	TRBV29-1
CASNRHATMFF	TGTGCCAGCAACCGCCATGCGACTATGTTTTTT	.	TRBJ1-4	.	TRBV2
CASRTQFQPQHF	TGTGCCAGCAGGACACAGTTCCAGCCCCAGCATTTT	few	TRBJ1-5	.	TRBV28
CASYQPGSPQETQYF	TGTGCCAGCTATCAGCCGGGATCCCCTCAAGAGACCCAGTACTTC	.	TRBJ2-5	.	TRBV6-5
CASSQDVSGRATDTQYF	TGCGCCAGCAGCCAAGATGTGAGCGGGAGGGCCACAGATACGCAGTATTTT	.	TRBJ2-3	TRBD2	TRBV4-1
CASSFTSGRDNEQFF	TGCGCCAGCAGCTTCACTAGCGGGCGGGACAATGAGCAGTTCTTC	.	TRBJ2-1	TRBD2	TRBV5-1
CASSHQLETGETQYF	TGTGCCAGCAGTCACCAACTAGAAACCGGAGAGACCCAGTACTTC	.	TRBJ2-5	.	TRBV6-5
CATSLTRAYEQYF	TGTGCCACCAGTTTGACGCGGGCTTACGAGCAGTACTTC	few	TRBJ2-7	.	TRBV15
CASSSTSTGELFF	TGTGCCAGCAGTTCCACTTCCACCGGGGAGCTGTTTTTT	few	TRBJ2-2	.	TRBV6-6
CASSLTTGNYGYTF	TGTGCCAGCAGCTTGACAACAGGGAACTATGGCTACACCTTC	few	TRBJ1-2	.	TRBV5-6
CASSFLRDSSYEQYF	TGCGCCAGCAGCTTCCTACGGGACAGCTCCTACGAGCAGTACTTC	few	TRBJ2-7	TRBD1	TRBV5-1
CASSVEENTEAFF	TGTGCCAGCAGCGTGGAGGAGAACACTGAAGCTTTCTTT	.	TRBJ1-1	.	TRBV9
CAISEWGQGARGYTF	TGTGCCATCAGTGAATGGGGACAGGGGGCGCGCGGCTACACCTTC	few	TRBJ1-2	TRBD1	TRBV10-3
CASSYRTGDANYGYTF	TGTGCCAGCAGTTATCGGACAGGGGACGCTAACTATGGCTACACCTTC	.	TRBJ1-2	TRBD1	TRBV6-5